The source of this T cell receptor beta chain is a study of T cell changes during pregnancy in multiple sclerosis (dated by TCRdb to between 2018 and 2021). About the full investigation: In women with multiple sclerosis, the researchers looked at how the T cell repertoire shifted as pregnancy progressed.

The CDR3, cysteine through phenylalanine, is 15 amino acids long. The only DNA kept is the CDR3, 45 bases in frame from the first base. V has 3 bases trimmed and J has 5 bases trimmed; junction bases matching no gene number 7. CDR1 KGHSH and CDR2 LQKENI were looked up in the germline V gene. The method behind the library was the immunoSEQ multiplex PCR assay. TCRdb obtained this table from immuneACCESS and retained in-frame rearrangements with V and J assigned. These tables miss some clones; where compared with another copy, unresolved V genes account for less than half of the shortfall, and the remainder is unexplained. The sample profile shows tens of thousands of clones; just over 90% of them were found once. The ten largest clones represent more than 1.4% of the sample. This clone was recorded once. This clone's antigen is unknown. Base quality data are lacking; no much larger clone is found one base away.

Source: peripheral blood, taken before pregnancy. This sequence uses TRBV18 and TRBJ2-1, with TRBD2 identical over 7 junction bases. The receptor was derived from a female donor with multiple sclerosis, enrolled in a pregnancy study. The CDR3 reads CASSPGPGTNNEQFF. In nucleotides, the sequence is TGTGCCAGCTCACCGGGTCCCGGGACTAACAATGAGCAGTTCTTC.